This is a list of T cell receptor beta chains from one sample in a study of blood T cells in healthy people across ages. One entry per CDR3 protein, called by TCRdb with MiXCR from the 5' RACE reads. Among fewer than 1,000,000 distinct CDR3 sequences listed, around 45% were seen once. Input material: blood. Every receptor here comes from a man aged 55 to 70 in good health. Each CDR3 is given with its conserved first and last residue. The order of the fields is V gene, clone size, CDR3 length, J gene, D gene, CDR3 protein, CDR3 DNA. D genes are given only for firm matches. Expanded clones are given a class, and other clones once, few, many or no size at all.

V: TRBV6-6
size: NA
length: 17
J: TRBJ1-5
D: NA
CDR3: CASSYRYRDYSNQPQHF
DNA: TGTGCCAGCAGTTACAGGTACAGGGACTATAGCAATCAGCCCCAGCATTTT

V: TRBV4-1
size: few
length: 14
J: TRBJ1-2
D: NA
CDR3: CASSHQQVGDGYTF
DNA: TGCGCCAGCAGCCATCAACAAGTCGGTGACGGCTACACCTTC

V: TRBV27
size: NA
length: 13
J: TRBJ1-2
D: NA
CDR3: CASSRQANYGYTF
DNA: TGTGCCAGCAGTCGACAGGCCAACTATGGCTACACCTTC

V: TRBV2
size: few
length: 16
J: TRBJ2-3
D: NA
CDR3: CASSSLSGLSTDTQYF
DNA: TGTGCCAGCAGTTCCCTCTCAGGTCTAAGCACAGATACGCAGTATTTT

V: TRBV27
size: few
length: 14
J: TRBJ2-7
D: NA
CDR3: CASSFRAQSYEQYF
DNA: TGTGCCAGCAGTTTCCGGGCCCAGTCCTACGAGCAGTACTTC

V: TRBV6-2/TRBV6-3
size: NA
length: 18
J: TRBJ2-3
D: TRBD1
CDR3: CASSAAKTGARYTDTQYF
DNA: TGTGCCAGCAGCGCCGCTAAGACAGGGGCCAGGTACACAGATACGCAGTATTTT

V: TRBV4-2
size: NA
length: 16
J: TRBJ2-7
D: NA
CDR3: CASSQDGTGLSYEQYF
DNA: TGTGCCAGCAGCCAAGATGGAACGGGACTTTCCTACGAGCAGTACTTC

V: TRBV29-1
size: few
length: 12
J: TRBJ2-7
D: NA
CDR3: CSVRGESYEQYF
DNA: TGCAGCGTTAGGGGGGAATCCTACGAGCAGTACTTC

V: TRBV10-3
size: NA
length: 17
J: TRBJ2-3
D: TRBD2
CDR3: CAISESLTSGGADTQYF
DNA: TGTGCCATCAGTGAGTCCTTGACTAGCGGGGGGGCAGATACGCAGTATTTT

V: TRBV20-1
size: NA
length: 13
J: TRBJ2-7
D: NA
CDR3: CSASMGTSYEQYF
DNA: TGCAGTGCTAGTATGGGAACATCCTACGAGCAGTACTTC

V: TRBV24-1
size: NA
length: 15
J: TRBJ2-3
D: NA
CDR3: CATSDTGILDHTQYF
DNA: TGTGCCACCAGTGATACGGGGATTCTTGACCATACGCAGTATTTT

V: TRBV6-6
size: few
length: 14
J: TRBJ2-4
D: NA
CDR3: CASSNQGPKNIQYF
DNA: TGTGCCAGCAGTAACCAGGGTCCCAAAAACATTCAGTACTTC

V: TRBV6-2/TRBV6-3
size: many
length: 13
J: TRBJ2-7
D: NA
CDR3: CASGWQGTYEQYF
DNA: TGTGCCAGCGGGTGGCAGGGGACCTACGAGCAGTACTTC

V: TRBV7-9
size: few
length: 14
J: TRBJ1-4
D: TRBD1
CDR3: CASSGDRINEKLFF
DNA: TGTGCCAGCAGCGGGGACAGGATAAATGAAAAACTGTTTTTT

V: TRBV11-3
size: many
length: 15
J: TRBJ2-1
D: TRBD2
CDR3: CASSLGLAAYNEQFF
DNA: TGCGCCAGCAGCTTGGGACTAGCGGCCTACAATGAGCAGTTCTTC

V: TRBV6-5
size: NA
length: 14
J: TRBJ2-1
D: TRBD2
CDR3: CASSYWRGGNEQFF
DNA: TGTGCCAGCAGTTACTGGCGGGGGGGAAATGAGCAGTTCTTC

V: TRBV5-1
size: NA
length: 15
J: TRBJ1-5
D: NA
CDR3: CASSWDGVGNQPQHF
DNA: TGCGCCAGCAGCTGGGACGGAGTAGGCAATCAGCCCCAGCATTTT

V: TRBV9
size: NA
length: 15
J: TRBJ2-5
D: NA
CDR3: CASSVSGQPQETQYF
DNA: TGTGCCAGCAGCGTATCGGGACAACCGCAAGAGACCCAGTACTTC

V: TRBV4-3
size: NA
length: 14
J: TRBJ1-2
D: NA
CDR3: CASSPTRTGSGYTF
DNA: TGCGCCAGCAGCCCTACCCGGACGGGGAGCGGCTACACCTTC

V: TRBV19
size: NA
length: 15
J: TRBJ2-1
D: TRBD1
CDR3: CASRMGTGSYNEQFF
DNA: TGTGCCAGTAGAATGGGGACAGGGAGCTACAATGAGCAGTTCTTC

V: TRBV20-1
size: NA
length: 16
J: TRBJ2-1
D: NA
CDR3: CSARDRTAGSYNEQFF
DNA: TGCAGTGCTAGAGATCGAACGGCGGGGTCCTACAATGAGCAGTTCTTC

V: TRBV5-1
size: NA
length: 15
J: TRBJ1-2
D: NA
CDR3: CASSPEGGKNYGYTF
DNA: TGCGCCAGCAGCCCGGAGGGGGGAAAGAACTATGGCTACACCTTC

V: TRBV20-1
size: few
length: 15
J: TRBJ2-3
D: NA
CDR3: CSAPAQGSSTDTQYF
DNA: TGCAGTGCTCCCGCCCAGGGATCTAGCACAGATACGCAGTATTTT

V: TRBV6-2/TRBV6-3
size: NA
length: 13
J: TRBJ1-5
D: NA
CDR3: CASSYGNYQPQHF
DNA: TGTGCCAGCAGTTACGGGAACTATCAGCCCCAGCATTTT

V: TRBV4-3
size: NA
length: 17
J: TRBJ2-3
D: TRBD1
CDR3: CASSQDPPGQGLDTQYF
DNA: TGCGCCAGCAGCCAAGATCCCCCGGGACAGGGATTAGATACGCAGTATTTT